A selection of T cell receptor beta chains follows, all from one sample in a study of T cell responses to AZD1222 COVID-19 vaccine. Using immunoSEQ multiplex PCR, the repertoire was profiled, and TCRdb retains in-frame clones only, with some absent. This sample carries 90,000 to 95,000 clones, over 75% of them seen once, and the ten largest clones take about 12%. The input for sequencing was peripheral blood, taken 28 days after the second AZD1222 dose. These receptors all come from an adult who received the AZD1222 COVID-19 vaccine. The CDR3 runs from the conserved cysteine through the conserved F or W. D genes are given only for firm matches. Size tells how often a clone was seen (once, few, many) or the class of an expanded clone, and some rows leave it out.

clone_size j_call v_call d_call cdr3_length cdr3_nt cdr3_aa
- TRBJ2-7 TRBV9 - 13 TGTGCCAGCAGCGTAGAAGGGTGGGACGAGCAGTACTTC CASSVEGWDEQYF
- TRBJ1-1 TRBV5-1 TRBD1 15 TGCGCCAGCAGCCCCGGGACAGCCAGGAACACTGAAGCTTTCTTT CASSPGTARNTEAFF
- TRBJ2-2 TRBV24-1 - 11 TGTGCCACAGGGAATGGCGGGGAGCTGTTTTTT CATGNGGELFF
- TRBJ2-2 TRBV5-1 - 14 TGCGCCAGCAGCTTGGAGGGGAACACCGGGGAGCTGTTTTTT CASSLEGNTGELFF
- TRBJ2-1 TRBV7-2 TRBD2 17 TGTGCCAGCAGCTTAGGTGGGACTAGCGGGATCTACAATGAGCAGTTCTTC CASSLGGTSGIYNEQFF
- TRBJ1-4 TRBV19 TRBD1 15 TGTGCCAGTAGTATTGGGGGACAGCTTAATGAAAAACTGTTTTTT CASSIGGQLNEKLFF
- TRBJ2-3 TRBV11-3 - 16 TGTGCCAGCAGCTTTGGGTTGCGCGGGAGCACAGATACGCAGTATTTT CASSFGLRGSTDTQYF
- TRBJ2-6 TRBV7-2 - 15 TGTGCCAGCAGCTTAGGGAGGCATGGGGCCAACGTCCTGACTTTC CASSLGRHGANVLTF
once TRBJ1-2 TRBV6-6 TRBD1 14 TGTGCCAGCAGTAGCGAGGACAGGGGGCATGGCTACACCTTC CASSSEDRGHGYTF
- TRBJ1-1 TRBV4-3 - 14 TGCGCCAGCAGCCAAGATGGGCGTTACACTGAAGCTTTCTTT CASSQDGRYTEAFF
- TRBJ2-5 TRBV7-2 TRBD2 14 TGTGCCAGCAGCAGGACTAGCGGGGGCCAGACCCAGTACTTC CASSRTSGGQTQYF
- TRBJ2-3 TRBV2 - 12 TGTGCCAGCAGTGAAGCCCGTGTAGCGCAGTATTTT CASSEARVAQYF
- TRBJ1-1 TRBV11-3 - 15 TGTGCCAGCAGCCCTCACCCCGGCCGGAGGACTGAAGCTTTCTTT CASSPHPGRRTEAFF
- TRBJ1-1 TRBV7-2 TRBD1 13 TGTGCCAGCAGCTTAGTGGAGGGGGCCGGGGCTTTCTTT CASSLVEGAGAFF
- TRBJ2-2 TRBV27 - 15 TGTGCCAGCAGTTGGGTCAGGGGGAACACCGGGGAGCTGTTTTTT CASSWVRGNTGELFF
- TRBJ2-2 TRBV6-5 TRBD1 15 TGTGCCAGCAGTTACGGGACAGGGAACACCGGGGAGCTGTTTTTT CASSYGTGNTGELFF
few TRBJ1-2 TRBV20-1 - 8 TGCAGTGCTAATGGCTACACCTTC CSANGYTF
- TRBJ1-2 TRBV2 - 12 TGTGCCAGCAGTGACAGGGGCTATGGCTACACCTTC CASSDRGYGYTF
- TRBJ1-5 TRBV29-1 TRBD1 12 TGCAGCGTTGGACAGGGCGGACAGCCCCAGCATTTT CSVGQGGQPQHF
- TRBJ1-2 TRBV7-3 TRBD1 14 TGTGCCAGCAGCTTATCTGGGACAGGGTCTGGCTACACCTTC CASSLSGTGSGYTF
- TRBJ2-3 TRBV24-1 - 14 TGTGCCACCAGTGATTTAGGGGGGGCCGATACGCAGTATTTT CATSDLGGADTQYF
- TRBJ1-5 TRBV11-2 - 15 TGTGCCAGCAGCTTAGATCCGGCCTTCAATCAGCCCCAGCATTTT CASSLDPAFNQPQHF
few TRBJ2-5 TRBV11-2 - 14 TGTGCCAGCAGCTTAGGAGCGAGCCAAGAGACCCAGTACTTC CASSLGASQETQYF
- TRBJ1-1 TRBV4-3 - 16 TGCGCCAGCAGCCAAGATCGGGCTGCGGGGGGCTTTGAAGCTTTCTTT CASSQDRAAGGFEAFF
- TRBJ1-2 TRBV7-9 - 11 TGTGCCAGCGAGCAGGGATCAAGCTACACCTTC CASEQGSSYTF
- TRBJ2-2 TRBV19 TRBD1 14 TGTGCCAGTAGCCGGACAGGGAACACCGGGGAGCTGTTTTTT CASSRTGNTGELFF
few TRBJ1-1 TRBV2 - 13 TGTGCCAGCAGTTTCGATGGGAACACTGAAGCTTTCTTT CASSFDGNTEAFF